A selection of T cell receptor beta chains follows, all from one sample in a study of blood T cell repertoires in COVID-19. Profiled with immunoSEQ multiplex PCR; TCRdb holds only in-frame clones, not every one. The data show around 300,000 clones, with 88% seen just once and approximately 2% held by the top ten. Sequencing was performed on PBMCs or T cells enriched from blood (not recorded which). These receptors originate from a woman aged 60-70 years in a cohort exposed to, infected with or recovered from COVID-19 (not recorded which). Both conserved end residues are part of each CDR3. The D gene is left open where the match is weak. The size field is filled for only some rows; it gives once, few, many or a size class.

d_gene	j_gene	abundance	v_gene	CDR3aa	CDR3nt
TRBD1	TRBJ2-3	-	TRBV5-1	CASSLDRGGTDTQYF	TGCGCCAGCAGCCTGGACAGGGGAGGTACAGATACGCAGTATTTT
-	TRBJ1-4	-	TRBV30	CAWSVHGGLNEKLFF	TGTGCCTGGAGTGTACATGGAGGGCTTAATGAAAAACTGTTTTTT
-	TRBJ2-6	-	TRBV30	CAWSIAKLSSGANVLTF	TGTGCCTGGAGTATCGCTAAACTTAGCTCTGGGGCCAACGTCCTGACTTTC
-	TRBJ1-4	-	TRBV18	CASSRETGEKLFF	TGTGCCAGCTCGCGGGAGACAGGAGAAAAACTGTTTTTT
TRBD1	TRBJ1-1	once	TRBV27	CASSLGTGTEAFF	TGTGCCAGCAGTTTGGGGACAGGCACTGAAGCTTTCTTT
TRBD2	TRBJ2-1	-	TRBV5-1	CASSFREGTYNEQFF	TGCGCCAGCAGCTTCCGGGAGGGGACCTACAATGAGCAGTTCTTC
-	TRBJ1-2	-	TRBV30	CAWNFNPNYGYTF	TGTGCCTGGAACTTCAATCCGAACTATGGCTACACCTTC
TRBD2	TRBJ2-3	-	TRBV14	CASSQKRLAGDTQYF	TGTGCCAGCAGCCAAAAGCGACTAGCTGGAGATACGCAGTATTTT
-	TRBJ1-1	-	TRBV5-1	CASSQTGDLGAFF	TGCGCCAGCAGCCAGACAGGAGACTTGGGAGCTTTCTTT
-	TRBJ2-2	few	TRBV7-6	CASSSGTLNTGELFF	TGTGCCAGCAGCTCCGGGACACTAAACACCGGGGAGCTGTTTTTT